This T cell receptor beta chain is from a study of T cells after yellow fever vaccination. Study-level background: Low-cell-number fractions underwent preparation using SMART-Seq v4 Ultra Low Input. Regarding the study as a whole: Any FACS-sorted repertoire could hold abundant clonotypes that contaminate it from the bulk population.

The CDR3 runs 14 residues. Germline CDR1 and CDR2: LGHNT and FRNRAP. With 2 bases removed from V and 5 bases from J, the gap between germline ends came to 12 bases. This clonotype was found a few times. Its specificity is unknown. TCRdb ran MiXCR on the 5' RACE reads and lists one entry per CDR3 protein. The sample carries some 350,000 distinct CDR3 sequences, 8.7% recorded once. The sample was PBMCs, taken on the day of the first yellow fever vaccination. The source of this sequence is a man between 18 and 35 years old who received the YFV17D yellow fever vaccine. V and J are TRBV12-5 and TRBJ1-1; D unclear. The CDR3 loop reads CASGLSLGGTEAFF. In nucleotides, the CDR3 is TGTGCTAGTGGTTTGTCTTTGGGTGGGACTGAAGCTTTCTTT.